The 6 T cell receptor beta chains below were found in one sample sequenced in a study of T cell responses to AZD1222 COVID-19 vaccine. Assay used: immunoSEQ multiplex PCR; TCRdb lists only in-frame clones, some missing. The data contain about 56,000 clones, 75% to 90% of them singletons. This specimen consisted of peripheral blood, obtained on day 0 of AZD1222 vaccination. Source of these receptors: an adult in good health.

The V call is TRBV5-1, the J call TRBJ1-2, with 10 bases that match TRBD1. Germline V gene sequence: CDR1 SGHRS, CDR2 YFSETQ. Trimming cost V 3 bases and J 6 bases; bases outside gene matches: 11. This CDR3 is 16 amino acids long. CDR3: CASSYAPGQGRDGYTF. CDR3 coding DNA: TGCGCCAGCAGCTACGCTCCGGGACAGGGGAGGGATGGCTACACCTTC.

The J gene is TRBJ2-2, the V gene TRBV5-1; TRBD1 might be the D (5 bases). Looked up from germline, CDR1 is SGHRS and CDR2 is YFSETQ. This CDR3 is 16 amino acids long. Trimming removed 4 bases from V and 2 bases from J, with 15 bases in between. CDR3 sequence reads: CASSKGQGVNTGELFF. CDR3 sequence (DNA): TGCGCCAGCAGCAAAGGACAAGGGGTAAACACCGGGGAGCTGTTTTTT.

The rearrangement links TRBV6-5 to TRBJ2-5; D unresolved. Germline V gene sequence: CDR1 MNHEY, CDR2 SVGAGI. Trimming pared 2 bases from V and 3 bases from J, leaving 13 bases between. The CDR3 has 15 amino acids. CDR3: CASSYGLLREETQYF. The CDR3 coding sequence is TGTGCCAGCAGTTACGGGCTACTTCGCGAAGAGACCCAGTACTTC.

The chain links TRBV30 to TRBJ1-1; D is perhaps TRBD1 (5 bases). Germline CDR1 GTSNPN, CDR2 SVGIG (reference sequence). This CDR3 is built from 15 residues. Trimming removed 0 bases from V and 1 base from J, with 12 bases in between. Written as DNA, the CDR3 is TGTGCCTGGAGTGTACGGCGCAGGGAGAACACTGAAGCTTTCTTT. Amino acid sequence: CAWSVRRRENTEAFF.

The genes are TRBV10-1 and TRBJ2-5; D may be TRBD1 or TRBD2 (5 bases each). Germline values: CDR1 WNHNN, CDR2 SYGVQD (reference sequence). Trimming removed 0 bases from V and 2 bases from J, with 13 bases in between. The CDR3 spans 16 residues. CDR3 sequence (DNA): TGCGCCAGCAGTGAGTCGGGACGGGATTTTCAAGAGACCCAGTACTTC. It yields the protein CASSESGRDFQETQYF.

The V and J genes are TRBV27 and TRBJ1-5; 8 positions match TRBD1. Germline V gives CDR1 MNHEY, CDR2 SMNVEV (reference sequence). The CDR3 sequence is 17 residues long. The trim removed 4 bases at V and 0 bases at J, leaving 8 bases unmatched. CDR3 bases: TGTGCCAGCAGTTCCTGGACAGGGCAAAATAGCAATCAGCCCCAGCATTTT. This encodes CASSSWTGQNSNQPQHF.